This entry describes one T cell receptor (beta chain). This receptor's antigen is unknown. Per-base quality was not reported, and no clone a single base away is much larger than it. Receptors were amplified or captured by the immunoSEQ multiplex PCR assay. For the multiplex PCR, a mixture combining 60 forward primers for TCR Vbeta segments and 13 reverse primers for TCR Jbeta segments was used. Amplification of the CDR3 region of rearranged TCR beta genes was performed with a multiplex PCR assay on genomic DNA. The Illumina HiSeq System was used to sequence the amplified TCR beta libraries as 87-base-pair reads. The study's processing was this. A later analysis tallied 75 million to 95 million unique TCR beta chains across the 666 repertoires, and 10 million to 11 million of those chains were shared by two or more donors. A nearest-neighbor algorithm error-corrected the raw reads and collapsed the reads into unique sequences, merging closely related sequences to remove PCR and sequencing errors. CDR3 sequences were aligned to IMGT reference sequences to assign V, D and J gene segments. For a sequence to be retained, a match of at least six nucleotides was required to both a V gene segment and a J gene segment. A rearrangement counted as productive if the CDR3 had no stop codons and remained in frame with V and J, and every other rearrangement counted as non-productive. Following IMGT convention, CDR3 was defined as the stretch from the second conserved V-encoded cysteine to the conserved J-encoded phenylalanine. In an earlier analysis of roughly 610 of the donors, sequences lacking an unambiguous match to a single V gene segment were excluded. An earlier analysis of approximately 590 of the donors classified V segments as functional when productive rearrangements were above 56.7% and as segregating when the standard deviation between donors was above 5%. A statistical classification framework was developed to diagnose cytomegalovirus status using the catalog of TCR beta chain sequences. A later analysis assigned V and J genes by comparing TCR nucleotide sequences with IMGT/GENE-DB human TR gene sequences. A later analysis assigned CDR3 sequences and most-parsimonious VDJ recombination scenarios with the TCRdist pipeline. A later analysis defined each TCR beta chain by its CDR3 amino acid sequence plus V-gene family, and excluded reads lacking a unique V-gene family. A later analysis removed several hundred highly shared, low-generation-probability nucleotide sequences to deal with suspected cross-contamination and a sequencing artifact. A later analysis calculated a clonal expansion index for each public chain from normalized within-repertoire ranks of inferred template counts. A later analysis computed generation probabilities with a VDJ recombination model fitted to out-of-frame rearrangements, and checked the results against IGoR. In a later analysis, TCR-TCR, TCR-HLA and TCR-CMV co-occurrence was scored with hypergeometric tests, and a repertoire-size bias correction was applied to TCR pairs. A later analysis estimated false discovery rates by permuting HLA or CMV assignments 20 times. A later analysis grouped co-occurring TCRs with DBSCAN, adding TCRdist sequence similarity when clustering within HLA-allele-positive subsets. Repertoires with fewer than 30,000 or more than 120,000 public chains, plus five repertoires with anomalous nucleotide sharing, were excluded from co-occurrence clustering. This is the immuneACCESS table as TCRdb keeps it, with only in-frame sequences that have V and J called. A part of the clones is gone; compared with another copy, unresolved V genes explain less than half, and the rest is unexplained. D and trimming come from the DNA, and the V and J calls and clone size come from that table. The sample records approximately 130,000 clones, 70% to 85% of which are singletons. Jointly, the top ten make up under 3.5% of the sample.

CDR1 is given as MDHEN and CDR2 as SYDVKM, both from the germline V gene. V lost 4 bases and J lost 1 base; the stretch between them is 4 bases long. The CDR3 holds 12 amino acids from the cysteine to the phenylalanine. Only CDR3 DNA is held: 36 bases, read in frame from base 1. This sample is drawn from a study of cytomegalovirus exposure and HLA in healthy donors listed by TCRdb under 2017. Background on the whole study: An earlier analysis of approximately 600 of the donors reported more than 250 Gb of sequence data and 117 million unique TCR beta sequences from 190 million or so T cells. Roughly 300 gigabases of sequencing data and around 85 million unique TCR sequences made up an early release that covered nearly 650 HLA-typed donors. The genetic ancestry cluster associated with self-reported Caucasian donors included approximately 85% of the 398 genotyped donors. The study aimed to test whether cataloging public T cell receptors could reveal signatures of past pathogen exposure. The study profiled the T cell repertoires of approximately 700 subjects by immunosequencing and related them to cytomegalovirus serostatus. Along with the roughly 700-subject first cohort, a separate validation cohort of 120 different subjects was used. To predict cytomegalovirus infection status, the study brought together high-throughput TCR immunosequencing, statistical association of individual TCRs with disease status, and machine learning. In a later analysis, previously published TCR beta repertoires from more than 500 donors were re-analyzed and high-resolution HLA genotyping was added so that TCR occurrence patterns could be studied. Rather than drawing on any new phenotypic data, the later analysis identified candidate immune exposures from TCR beta sequences and the way those sequences occurred across donors. In an earlier analysis of roughly 580 of the donors, high-throughput TCR beta sequencing was used to judge whether each TCR beta V gene segment behaved as functional or pseudogenic. Donor age, sex, ethnicity and CMV serostatus were collected together with the repertoire data. Genome-wide SNP genotypes for about 60% of the roughly 670 donors were used in a later genetic analysis, which treated that subset as a discovery cohort. Every repertoire in the discovery cohort had been generated on one and the same sequencing platform. HLA typing included class I and class II loci at four-digit resolution. Typing coverage differed by locus: A, B, C, DRB1 and DQB1 were typed in roughly 620-640 donors, DQA1 in about 560, DPA1 in 600 to 610, and DPB1 in just under 490. Five DR-DQ haplotypes were treated as single units for association and clustering because of strong linkage in the cohort. On average, around 240,000 unique TCR beta nucleotide sequences were sequenced per donor among roughly 430 genotyped donors of the cohort, with roughly 18% of those sequences being non-productive.

The cohort was made up of several hundred healthy bone marrow donors. At the time of sampling, every cohort member was nominally healthy, though immune exposures that went unrecorded were likely present. The donor was CMV seronegative and was included in the group of over 300 seronegative cohort members. A peripheral blood sample was collected from each donor, and TCR beta sequencing was performed on peripheral blood mononuclear cells. Genomic DNA was extracted from the blood cell samples with the Qiagen DNeasy Blood Extraction Kit. The study at large found these results: When HLA alleles, especially DR and DQ, strongly co-occurred, attributing TCR associations to individual alleles was difficult. HLA typing was unavailable for some donors at each locus, so association tests used only the typed subset. Specific HLA alleles were associated with 15,000 to 20,000 TCR beta sequences at a false discovery rate of 0.05 in a later analysis. Several of the top co-occurrence clusters appeared to be linked to parvovirus B19, influenza, CMV and Epstein-Barr virus, according to a later analysis. According to a later analysis, most CMV-associated TCR beta chains appeared to be HLA-restricted, and the HLA associations seemed to be driven largely by CMV exposure. A further reported finding was that TCR beta sequences accurately predicted the HLA-A and HLA-B alleles for most subjects in the first cohort. The sequencing pipeline was judged likely to have produced a cluster of highly shared sequence variants as a technical artifact. Roughly uniform sequencing depth across donors was assumed in presence/absence analyses, although this assumption may not hold. In a later analysis, HLA-associated TCR beta chains showed more clonal expansion and lower generation probabilities than non-associated chains that were equally common. Some IMGT-functional V segments, including TRBV6-2 and TRBV6-3, could not be distinguished by the 87-base-pair reads and were therefore excluded. Because counts were too low, roughly 17 rarely observed V segments, including chromosome 9 orphons, were left out of the earlier analysis of a few hundred of the donors. V-gene and J-gene trimming of TCR beta chains was associated with a missense DCLRE1C variant in a later genetic analysis, and the association was replicated in an independent cohort. In a later analysis, TCR association rates were found to vary across HLA loci, with the most associated TCRs seen for DRB1 alleles and the fewest for HLA-C alleles. Correlated functional status among segregating V segments might be attributable to linkage disequilibrium, but an unknown experimental factor could not be ruled out. The study listed 164 TCR beta chains as associated with cytomegalovirus. This cohort had only TCR beta chains sequenced, and the lack of alpha or paired-chain data limited which features could be detected. In both the original and validation cohorts, the classifier was reported to diagnose cytomegalovirus status with high specificity and sensitivity. An earlier analysis of approximately 500 of the donors showed that most TCR beta V segments appeared in productive rearrangements either about 87% or about 30% of the time, which broadly matched IMGT annotations. In vitro tests confirmed that three of the cytomegalovirus-associated TCR beta chains recognize cytomegalovirus antigens. The only immune exposure information available for the cohort was CMV serostatus. Most TCR sequences were seen in very few donors, while some public TCRs were found in many individuals. Compared with the roughly 710-donor mean, donors in an Asian-associated ancestry cluster had fewer N-insertions in productive TCRs, according to a later genetic analysis. The authors suggested that the approach could potentially be extended to other disease states and immunological phenotypes.

Sequencing input: PBMCs. This TCR derives from a man aged 50 or older in good health and CMV-seronegative. The V and J segments used are TRBV28 and TRBJ1-1, with the D gene too uncertain to name. The bases read TGTGCCAGCAGTTCTTGGAACACTGAAGCTTTCTTT. The resulting protein is CASSSWNTEAFF. Joined to the reference TRBV28 and TRBJ1-1 proteins, this CDR3 gives the full variable domain: DVKVTQSSRYLVKRTGEKVFLECVQDMDHENMFWYRQDPGLGLRLIYFSYDVKMKEKGDIPEGYSVSREKKERFSLILESASTNQTSMYLCASSSWNTEAFFGQGTRLTVV.